This T cell receptor (beta chain) is drawn from a study of T cells in Graves' hyperthyroidism and ophthalmopathy. The CDR3 regions of TCR beta were amplified from RNA transcripts. HTBI primers were used for first-round RT-PCR of the TCR CDR3. TCRdb called the multiplex PCR reads again in MiXCR, with one record for every CDR3 protein. The sample includes over 650,000 distinct CDR3 sequences, just under 45% of them seen just once. Criteria for exclusion of patients were uncontrolled infection, other autoimmune disease, pregnancy or lactation. Trimming shortened V by 3 bases and J by 5 bases, and 16 bases separated the two germline ends. Germline lookup yields CDR1 SNHLY and CDR2 FYNNEI. The CDR3 is made up of 15 amino acids.

The sequenced sample was peripheral blood or thyroid tissue (not recorded which). This receptor was obtained from an adult man with Graves' disease, either hyperthyroidism or ophthalmopathy (not recorded which). The chain carries TRBV2 and TRBJ2-5; the D gene is possibly TRBD1 (7 bases). The CDR3 nucleotides read TGTGCCAGCAGTGAGACAGGGAGGTCCGGTGAGACCCAGTACTTC. Residues: CASSETGRSGETQYF.